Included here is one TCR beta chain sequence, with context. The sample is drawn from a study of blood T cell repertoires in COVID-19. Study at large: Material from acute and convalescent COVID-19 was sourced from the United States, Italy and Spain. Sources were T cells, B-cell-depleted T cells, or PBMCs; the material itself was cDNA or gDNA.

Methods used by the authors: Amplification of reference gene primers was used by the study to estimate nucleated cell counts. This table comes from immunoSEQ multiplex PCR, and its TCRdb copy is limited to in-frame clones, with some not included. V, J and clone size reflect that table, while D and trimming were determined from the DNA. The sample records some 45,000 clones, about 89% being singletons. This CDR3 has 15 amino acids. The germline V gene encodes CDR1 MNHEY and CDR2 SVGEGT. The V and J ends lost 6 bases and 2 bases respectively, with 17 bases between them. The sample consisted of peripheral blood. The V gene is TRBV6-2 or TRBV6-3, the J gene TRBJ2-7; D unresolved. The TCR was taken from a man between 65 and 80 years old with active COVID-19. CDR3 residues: CASSFNHGSAYEQYF. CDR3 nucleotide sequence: TGTGCCAGCAGCTTCAACCACGGCAGCGCCTACGAGCAGTACTTC.